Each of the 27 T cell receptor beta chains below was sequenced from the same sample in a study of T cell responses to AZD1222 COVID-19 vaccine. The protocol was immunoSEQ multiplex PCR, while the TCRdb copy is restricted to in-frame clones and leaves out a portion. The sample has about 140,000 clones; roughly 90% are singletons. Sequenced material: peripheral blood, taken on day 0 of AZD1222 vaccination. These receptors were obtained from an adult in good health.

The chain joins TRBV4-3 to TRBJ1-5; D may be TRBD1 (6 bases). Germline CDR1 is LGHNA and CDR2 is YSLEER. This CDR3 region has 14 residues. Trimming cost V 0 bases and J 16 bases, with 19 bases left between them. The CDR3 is CASSQDLGGLTFHF. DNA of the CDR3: TGCGCCAGCAGCCAAGATCTCGGGGGCCTCACGTTCCATTTT.

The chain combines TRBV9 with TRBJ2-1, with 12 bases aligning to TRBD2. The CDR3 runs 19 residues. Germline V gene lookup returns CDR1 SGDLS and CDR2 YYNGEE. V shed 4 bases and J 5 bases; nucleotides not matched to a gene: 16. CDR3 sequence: CASSTPSGRAPDVNNEQFF. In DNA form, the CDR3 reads TGTGCCAGCAGCACCCCTAGCGGGAGGGCCCCGGATGTAAACAATGAGCAGTTCTTC.

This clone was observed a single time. The CDR3 DNA reads as TGTGCCAGCAGCTTAGATGGCGGTTGGAACACTGAAGCTTTCTTT. Protein: CASSLDGGWNTEAFF. This rearrangement joins TRBV11-2 to TRBJ1-1; unclear D gene. V was trimmed by 0 bases and J by 1 base, leaving 9 bases between them. The CDR3 has 15 residues. CDR1 SGHAT and CDR2 FQNNGV come from the germline V gene. Based on the CDR3 plus reference TRBV11-2 and TRBJ1-1, the full variable domain is EAGVAQSPRYKIIEKRQSVAFWCNPISGHATLYWYQQILGQGPKLLIQFQNNGVVDDSQLPKDRFSAERLKGVDSTLKIQPAKLEDSAVYLCASSLDGGWNTEAFFGQGTRLTVV.

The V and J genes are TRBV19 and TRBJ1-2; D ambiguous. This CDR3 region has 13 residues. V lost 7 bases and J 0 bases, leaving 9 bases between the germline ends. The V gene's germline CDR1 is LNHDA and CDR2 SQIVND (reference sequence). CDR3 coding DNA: TGTGCCAGTAAGGGCGCAGCTAACTATGGCTACACCTTC. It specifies CASKGAANYGYTF.

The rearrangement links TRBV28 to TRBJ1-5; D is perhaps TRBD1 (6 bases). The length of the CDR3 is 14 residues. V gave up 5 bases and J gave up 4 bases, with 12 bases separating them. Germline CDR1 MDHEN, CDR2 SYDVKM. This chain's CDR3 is CASSLLGGNQPQHF. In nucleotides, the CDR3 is TGTGCCAGCAGTCTTCTAGGGGGGAATCAGCCCCAGCATTTT.

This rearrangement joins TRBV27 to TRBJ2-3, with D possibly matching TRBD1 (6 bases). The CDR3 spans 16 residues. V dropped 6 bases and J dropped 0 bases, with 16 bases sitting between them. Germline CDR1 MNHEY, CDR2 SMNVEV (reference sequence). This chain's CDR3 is CASSSWTERSTDTQYF. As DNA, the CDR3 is TGTGCCAGCAGCTCCTGGACAGAAAGAAGCACAGATACGCAGTATTTT.

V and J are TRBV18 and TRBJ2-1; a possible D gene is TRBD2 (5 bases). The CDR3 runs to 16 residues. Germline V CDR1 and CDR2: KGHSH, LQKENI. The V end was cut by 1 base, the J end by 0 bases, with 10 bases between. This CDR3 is CASSPRGHSSYNEQFF. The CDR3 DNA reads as TGTGCCAGCTCACCACGAGGGCACAGCTCCTACAATGAGCAGTTCTTC.

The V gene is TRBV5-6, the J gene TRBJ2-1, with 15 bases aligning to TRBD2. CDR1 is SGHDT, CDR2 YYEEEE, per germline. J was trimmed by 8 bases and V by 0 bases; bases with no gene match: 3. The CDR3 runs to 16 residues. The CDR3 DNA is TGTGCCAGCAGCTTGGCCGGGACTAGCGGGAGGTATGAGCAGTTCTTC. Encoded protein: CASSLAGTSGRYEQFF.

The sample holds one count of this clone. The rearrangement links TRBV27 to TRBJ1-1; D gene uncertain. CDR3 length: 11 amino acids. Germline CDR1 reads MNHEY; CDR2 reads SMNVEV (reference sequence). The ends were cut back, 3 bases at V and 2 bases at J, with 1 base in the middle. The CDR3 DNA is TGTGCCAGCAGTTTTAACACTGAAGCTTTCTTT. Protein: CASSFNTEAFF.

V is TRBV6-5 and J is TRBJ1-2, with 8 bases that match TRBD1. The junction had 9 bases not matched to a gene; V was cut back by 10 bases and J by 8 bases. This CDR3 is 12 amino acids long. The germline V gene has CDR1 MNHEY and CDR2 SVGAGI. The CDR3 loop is CATNQGADGYTF. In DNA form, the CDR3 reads TGTGCCACCAACCAGGGGGCGGACGGCTACACCTTC.

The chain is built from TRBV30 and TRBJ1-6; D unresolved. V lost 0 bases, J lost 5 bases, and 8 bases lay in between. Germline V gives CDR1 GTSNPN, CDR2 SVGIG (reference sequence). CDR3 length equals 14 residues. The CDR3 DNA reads TGTGCCTGGAGTGTCAAAGGGAATAATTCACCCCTCCACTTT. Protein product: CAWSVKGNNSPLHF.

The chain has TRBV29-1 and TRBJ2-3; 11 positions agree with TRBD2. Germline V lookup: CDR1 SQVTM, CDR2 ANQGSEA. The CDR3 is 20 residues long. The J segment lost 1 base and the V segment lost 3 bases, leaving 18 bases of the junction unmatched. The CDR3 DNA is TGCAGCGTTGACCCGGTGGTAGCGGGAGGGAGGTGGTCAGGCACAGATACGCAGTATTTT. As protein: CSVDPVVAGGRWSGTDTQYF.

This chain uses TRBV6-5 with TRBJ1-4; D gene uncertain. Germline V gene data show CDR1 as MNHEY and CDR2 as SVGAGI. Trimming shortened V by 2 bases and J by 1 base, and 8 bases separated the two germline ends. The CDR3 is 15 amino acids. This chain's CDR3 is CASSYPDGTNEKLFF. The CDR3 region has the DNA TGTGCCAGCAGTTACCCGGATGGAACTAATGAAAAACTGTTTTTT.

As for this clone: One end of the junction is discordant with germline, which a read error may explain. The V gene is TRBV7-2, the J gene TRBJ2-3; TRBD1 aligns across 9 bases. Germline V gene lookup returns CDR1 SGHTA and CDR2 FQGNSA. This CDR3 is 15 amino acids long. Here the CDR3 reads CASSFTPGQGHHRVF. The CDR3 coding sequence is TGTGCCAGCAGCTTTACACCGGGACAGGGCCATCATAGGGTATTT.

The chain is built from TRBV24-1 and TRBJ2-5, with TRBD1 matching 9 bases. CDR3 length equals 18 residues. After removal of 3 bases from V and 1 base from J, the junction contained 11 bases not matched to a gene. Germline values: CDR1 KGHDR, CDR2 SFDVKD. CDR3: CATSDRDRTGEFQETQYF. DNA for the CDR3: TGTGCCACCAGTGATCGCGACCGGACAGGGGAATTCCAAGAGACCCAGTACTTC.

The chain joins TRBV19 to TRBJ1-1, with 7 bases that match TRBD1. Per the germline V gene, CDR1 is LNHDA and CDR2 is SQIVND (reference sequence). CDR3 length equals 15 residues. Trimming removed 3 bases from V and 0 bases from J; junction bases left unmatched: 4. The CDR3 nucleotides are TGTGCCAGTAGTATTGGGACAGTTGTGAACACTGAAGCTTTCTTT. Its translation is CASSIGTVVNTEAFF.

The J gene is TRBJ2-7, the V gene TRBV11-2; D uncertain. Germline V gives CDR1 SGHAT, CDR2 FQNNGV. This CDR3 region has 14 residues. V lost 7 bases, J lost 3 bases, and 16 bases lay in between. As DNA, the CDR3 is TGTGCCAGCACCCCCGGCAGGTTCAACTACGAGCAGTACTTC. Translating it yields CASTPGRFNYEQYF. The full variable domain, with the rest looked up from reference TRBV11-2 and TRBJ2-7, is EAGVAQSPRYKIIEKRQSVAFWCNPISGHATLYWYQQILGQGPKLLIQFQNNGVVDDSQLPKDRFSAERLKGVDSTLKIQPAKLEDSAVYLCASTPGRFNYEQYFGPGTRLTVT.

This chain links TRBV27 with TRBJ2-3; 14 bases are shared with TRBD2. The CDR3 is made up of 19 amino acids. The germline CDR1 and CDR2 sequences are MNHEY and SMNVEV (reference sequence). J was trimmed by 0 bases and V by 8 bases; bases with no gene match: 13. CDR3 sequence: CASRLRGTSGSRSTDTQYF. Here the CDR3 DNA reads TGTGCCAGCCGCCTCCGGGGGACTAGCGGGAGTCGGAGCACAGATACGCAGTATTTT.

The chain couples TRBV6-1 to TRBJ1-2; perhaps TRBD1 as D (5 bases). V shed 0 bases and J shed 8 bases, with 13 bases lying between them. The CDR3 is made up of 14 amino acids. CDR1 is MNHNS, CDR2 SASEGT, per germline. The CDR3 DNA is TGTGCCAGCAGTGAAGCGAGCAGGGACGACGGCTACACCTTC. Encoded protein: CASSEASRDDGYTF.

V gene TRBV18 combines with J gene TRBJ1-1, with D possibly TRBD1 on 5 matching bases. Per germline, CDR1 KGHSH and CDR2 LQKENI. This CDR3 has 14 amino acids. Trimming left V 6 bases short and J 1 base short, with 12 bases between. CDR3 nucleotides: TGTGCCAGCTCCCTCGGGCAGGGGAACACTGAAGCTTTCTTT. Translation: CASSLGQGNTEAFF.

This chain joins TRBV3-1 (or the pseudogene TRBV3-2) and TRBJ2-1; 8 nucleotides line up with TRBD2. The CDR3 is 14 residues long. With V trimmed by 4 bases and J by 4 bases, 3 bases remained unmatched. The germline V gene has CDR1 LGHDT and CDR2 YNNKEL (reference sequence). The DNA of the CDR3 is TGTGCCAGCAGCCCGGGGGGGTTTTACAATGAGCAGTTCTTC. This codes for CASSPGGFYNEQFF.

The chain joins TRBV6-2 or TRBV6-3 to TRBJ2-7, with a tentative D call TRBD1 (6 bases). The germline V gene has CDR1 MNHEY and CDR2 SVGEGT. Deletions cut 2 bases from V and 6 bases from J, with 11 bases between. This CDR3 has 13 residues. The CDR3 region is CASSYQGHLEQYF. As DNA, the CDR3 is TGTGCCAGCAGTTACCAGGGGCACCTCGAGCAGTACTTC.

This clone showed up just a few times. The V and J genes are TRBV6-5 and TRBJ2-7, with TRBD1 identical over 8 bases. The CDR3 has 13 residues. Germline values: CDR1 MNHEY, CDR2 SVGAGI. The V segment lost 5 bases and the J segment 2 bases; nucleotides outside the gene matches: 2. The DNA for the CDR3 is TGTGCCAGCAGTCAGGGGGCTCCCTACGAGCAGTACTTC. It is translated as CASSQGAPYEQYF.

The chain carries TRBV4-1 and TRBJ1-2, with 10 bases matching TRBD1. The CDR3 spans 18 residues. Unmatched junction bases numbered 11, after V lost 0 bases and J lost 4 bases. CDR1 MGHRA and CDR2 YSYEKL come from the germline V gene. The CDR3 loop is CASSQDGGQGPSSYGYTF. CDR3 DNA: TGCGCCAGCAGCCAAGATGGGGGACAGGGGCCGTCTAGCTATGGCTACACCTTC.

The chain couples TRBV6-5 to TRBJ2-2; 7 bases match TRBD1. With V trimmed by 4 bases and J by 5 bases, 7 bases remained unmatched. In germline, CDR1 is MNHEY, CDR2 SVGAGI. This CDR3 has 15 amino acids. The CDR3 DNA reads TGTGCCAGCAGTTCAGAGGGGGCCGGGACCGGGGAGCTGTTTTTT. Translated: CASSSEGAGTGELFF.

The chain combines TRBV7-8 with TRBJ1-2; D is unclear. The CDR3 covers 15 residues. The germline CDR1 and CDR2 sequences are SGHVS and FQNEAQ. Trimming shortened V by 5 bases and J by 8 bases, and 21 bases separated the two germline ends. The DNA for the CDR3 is TGTGCCAGCAGCCGGGAAGGAGCTTCGCTGGCCGGCTACACCTTC. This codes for CASSREGASLAGYTF.

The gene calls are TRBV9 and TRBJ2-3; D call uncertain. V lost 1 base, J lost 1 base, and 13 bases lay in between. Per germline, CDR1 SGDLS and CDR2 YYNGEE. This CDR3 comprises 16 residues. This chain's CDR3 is CASSVTPRLGTDTQYF. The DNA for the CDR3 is TGTGCCAGCAGCGTAACTCCCCGGCTGGGCACAGATACGCAGTATTTT.